Given below is one T cell receptor beta chain in context. This receptor's antigen is unknown. A read error may explain this, as a much larger clone is one base away. The High Capacity cDNA Reverse Transcription Kit was used to reverse transcribe all of the isolated RNA, meaning that expressed TCRB transcripts were what got sequenced. Deep immunoSEQ sequencing was applied to naive, central memory and regulatory T cell samples, giving an average of around 3.4 million total reads per sample. Sorted cells were lysed in RLT buffer and RNA was extracted with DNase-treated RNeasy Micro or Mini kits, depending on cell number. Each cell subset was processed separately to prevent cross-contamination, with patient and healthy donor samples processed together. TCRB sequences were amplified from cDNA with the immunoSEQ multiplex PCR, producing 87-bp fragments spanning the CDR3 region. Sequencing of the amplicons was performed on the Illumina HiSeq platform. The source study handled its data this way. PCR bias was corrected computationally using synthetic template baselines, and reads within Hamming distance 2 were collapsed, with unmergeable singletons discarded. By aligning reads against IMGT, V, D and J genes, CDR3 length, and insertions or deletions at six rearrangement sites were assigned. Within each subset, clonotype counts were normalized to sorted cell number, and only after that were true diversity and Gini coefficients computed with the tcR R package. The overlap coefficient, calculated on TCRB nucleotide sequences, was used to measure repertoire sharing. This is the immuneACCESS table as TCRdb keeps it, with only in-frame sequences that have V and J called. A part of the clones is gone; compared with another copy, unresolved V genes explain less than half, and the rest is unexplained. Clone size and the V and J calls come from that table; the DNA yielded D and trimming. Here the sample has 200,000 to 250,000 clones; about a tenth occur a single time. Jointly, the top ten make up 1% to 1.5% of the sample.

The record originates from a study of beta chain features in type 1 diabetes (dated by TCRdb to about 2018). In terms of the full investigation: No differences in mean age, gender distribution, total cell number or subset yield were found between patients and healthy donors. Regulatory and stem cell-like memory subsets were obtained from only 8 patients and roughly eight healthy donors, while naive and central memory subsets were obtained from all 28 donors. A total of roughly 98,000,000 sorted cells were examined across all samples, and RNA yield correlated strongly with the number of cells per subset. In the study, recently diagnosed type 1 diabetes patients and matched healthy donors were compared on the TCRB repertoires of their sorted circulating CD4+ T cell subsets. Overall study results and their limits: The naive, central memory and regulatory TCRB repertoires appeared to resemble one another more closely among patients than among healthy donors. Only small numbers of individuals were included in the HLA sub-analyses, which left unresolved whether HLA type had any influence on TCRB rearrangement. Patients with type 1 diabetes made fewer insertions and deleted more nucleotides at VDJ recombination sites, implying thymic rearrangement abnormalities. A moderate but significant shortening of TCRB CDR3 length was observed in type 1 diabetes patients in all four CD4+ subsets. Because cDNA was sequenced instead of genomic DNA, activated cells with high expression could be over-represented, although the groups did not differ in activation or CD3 levels. PCR might favor shorter templates, but patient and control samples were amplified and corrected together, so any skew would affect both groups equally.

Each donor gave one peripheral blood draw, roughly 110 mL on average, collected into heparinised tubes. Using a panel that included CD45RO, CCR7, CD25, CD127, CD95 and CD27, naive, central memory, regulatory and stem cell-like memory CD4+ T cells were sorted on a BD FACSAria II. All sorted populations exceeded 95% purity. PBMCs were isolated immediately by Lymphoprep density gradient centrifugation and stained directly without culture. To minimize batch effects, samples were stained and sorted in pairs, one healthy donor with one patient per experiment. Counted from cysteine to phenylalanine, this CDR3 has 13 amino acids. The kept DNA is CDR3 alone, 39 bases in frame from the first base. As encoded in the germline V gene, CDR1 is SQVTM while CDR2 is ANQGSEA. For this chain, trimming is 7 bases at the V end and 7 bases at the J end, and the number of junction bases without a gene match is 10.

The chain is assembled from TRBV29-1 and TRBJ2-1; 7 nucleotides in the junction match TRBD2. The origin of this receptor is a man aged 18-30 years in good health. The sequenced sample was central memory CD4+ T cells from blood. The DNA sequence reads TGCAGCGGTGATCGGGGGGACTGGAATGAGCAGTTCTTC. This translates into CSGDRGDWNEQFF.